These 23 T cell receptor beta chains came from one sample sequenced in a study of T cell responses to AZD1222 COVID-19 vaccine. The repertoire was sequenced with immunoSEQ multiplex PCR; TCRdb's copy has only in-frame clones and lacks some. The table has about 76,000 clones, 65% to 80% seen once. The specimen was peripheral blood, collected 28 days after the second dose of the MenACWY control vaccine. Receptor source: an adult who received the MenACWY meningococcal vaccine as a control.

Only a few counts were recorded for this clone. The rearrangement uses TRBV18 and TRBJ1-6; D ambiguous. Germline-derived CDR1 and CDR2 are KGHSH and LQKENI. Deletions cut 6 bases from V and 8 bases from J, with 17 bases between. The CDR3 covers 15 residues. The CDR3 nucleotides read TGTGCCAGCTCCCCGACCAGTGGTAGGGATTCACCCCTCCACTTT. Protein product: CASSPTSGRDSPLHF.

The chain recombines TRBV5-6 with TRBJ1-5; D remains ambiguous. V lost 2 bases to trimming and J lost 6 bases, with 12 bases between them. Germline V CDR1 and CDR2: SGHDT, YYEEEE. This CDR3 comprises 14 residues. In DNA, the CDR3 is TGTGCCAGCAGCTTCCGGGCCGGAGGTCAGCCCCAGCATTTT. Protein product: CASSFRAGGQPQHF.

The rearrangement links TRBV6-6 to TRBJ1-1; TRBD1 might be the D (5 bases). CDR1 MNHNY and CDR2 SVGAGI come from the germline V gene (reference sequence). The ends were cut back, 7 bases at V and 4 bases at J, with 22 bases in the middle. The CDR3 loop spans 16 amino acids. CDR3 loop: CASIQPRGLAITEAFF. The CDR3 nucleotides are TGTGCCAGCATCCAACCTCGGGGGTTGGCGATCACTGAAGCTTTCTTT.

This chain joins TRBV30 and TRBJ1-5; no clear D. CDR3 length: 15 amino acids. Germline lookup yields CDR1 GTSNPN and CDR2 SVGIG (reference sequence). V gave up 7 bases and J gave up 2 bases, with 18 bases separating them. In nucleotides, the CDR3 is TGTGCCTTCTCGCCCGGGGAGGGAGGCAATCAGCCCCAGCATTTT. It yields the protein CAFSPGEGGNQPQHF.

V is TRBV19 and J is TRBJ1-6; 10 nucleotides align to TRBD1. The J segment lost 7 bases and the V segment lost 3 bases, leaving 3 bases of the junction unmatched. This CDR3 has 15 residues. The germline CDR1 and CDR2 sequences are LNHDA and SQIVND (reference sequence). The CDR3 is CASSIPGQGNSPLHF. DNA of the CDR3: TGTGCCAGTAGTATTCCGGGACAGGGGAATTCACCCCTCCACTTT.

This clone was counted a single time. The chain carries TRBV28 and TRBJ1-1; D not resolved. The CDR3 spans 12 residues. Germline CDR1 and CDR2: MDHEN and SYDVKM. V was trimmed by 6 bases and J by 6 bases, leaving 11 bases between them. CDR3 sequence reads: CASSSNRAEAFF. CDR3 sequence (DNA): TGTGCCAGCAGCTCAAATAGAGCTGAAGCTTTCTTT.

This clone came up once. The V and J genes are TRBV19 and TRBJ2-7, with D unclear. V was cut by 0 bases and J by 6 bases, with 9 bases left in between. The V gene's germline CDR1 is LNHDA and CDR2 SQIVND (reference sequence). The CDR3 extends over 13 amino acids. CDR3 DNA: TGTGCCAGTAGTATAGACCACGGCCGCGAGCAGTACTTC. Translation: CASSIDHGREQYF. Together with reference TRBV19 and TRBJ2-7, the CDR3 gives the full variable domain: DGGITQSPKYLFRKEGQNVTLSCEQNLNHDAMYWYRQDPGQGLRLIYYSQIVNDFQKGDIAEGYSVSREKKESFPLTVTSAQKNPTAFYLCASSIDHGREQYFGPGTRLTVT.

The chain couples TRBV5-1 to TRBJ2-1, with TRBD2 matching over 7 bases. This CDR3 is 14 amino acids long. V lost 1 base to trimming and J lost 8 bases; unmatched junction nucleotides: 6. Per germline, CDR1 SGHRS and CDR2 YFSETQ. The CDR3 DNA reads TGCGCCAGCAGCTTGTCAGCGGGGCGGGATGAGCAGTTCTTC. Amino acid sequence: CASSLSAGRDEQFF.

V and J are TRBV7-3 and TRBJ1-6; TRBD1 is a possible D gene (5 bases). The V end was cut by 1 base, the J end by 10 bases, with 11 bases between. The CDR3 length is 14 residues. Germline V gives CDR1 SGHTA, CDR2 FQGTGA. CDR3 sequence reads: CASSLRARGSPLHF. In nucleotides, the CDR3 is TGTGCCAGCAGCTTAAGAGCCCGGGGGTCACCCCTCCACTTT.

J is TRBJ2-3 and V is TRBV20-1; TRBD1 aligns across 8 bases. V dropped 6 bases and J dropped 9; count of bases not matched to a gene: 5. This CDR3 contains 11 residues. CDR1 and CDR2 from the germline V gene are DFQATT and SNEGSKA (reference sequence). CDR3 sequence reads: CSADREGTQYF. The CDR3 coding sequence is TGCAGTGCGGACAGGGAAGGGACGCAGTATTTT.

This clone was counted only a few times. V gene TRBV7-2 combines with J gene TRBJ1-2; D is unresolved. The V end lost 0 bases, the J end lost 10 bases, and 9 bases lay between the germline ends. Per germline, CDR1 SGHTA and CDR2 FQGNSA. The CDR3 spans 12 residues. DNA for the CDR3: TGTGCCAGCAGCTTAGCGGCGGGCGCCTACACCTTC. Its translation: CASSLAAGAYTF. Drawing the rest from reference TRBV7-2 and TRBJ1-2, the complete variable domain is GAGVSQSPSNKVTEKGKDVELRCDPISGHTALYWYRQSLGQGLEFLIYFQGNSAPDKSGLPSDRFSAERTGGSVSTLTIQRTQQEDSAVYLCASSLAAGAYTFGSGTRLTVV.

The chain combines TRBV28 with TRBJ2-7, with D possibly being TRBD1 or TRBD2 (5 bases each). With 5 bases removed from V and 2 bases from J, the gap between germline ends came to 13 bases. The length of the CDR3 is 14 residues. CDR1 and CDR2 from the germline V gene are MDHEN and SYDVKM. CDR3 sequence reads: CASSNPGTAYEQYF. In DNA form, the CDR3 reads TGTGCCAGCAGTAACCCCGGGACGGCCTACGAGCAGTACTTC.

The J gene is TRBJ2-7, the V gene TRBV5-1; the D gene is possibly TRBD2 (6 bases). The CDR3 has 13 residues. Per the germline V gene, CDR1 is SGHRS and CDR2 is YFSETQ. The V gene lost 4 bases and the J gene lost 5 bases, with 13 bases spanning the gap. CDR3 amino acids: CASSLVWGDEQYF. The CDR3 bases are TGCGCCAGCAGCCTTGTGTGGGGGGACGAGCAGTACTTC.

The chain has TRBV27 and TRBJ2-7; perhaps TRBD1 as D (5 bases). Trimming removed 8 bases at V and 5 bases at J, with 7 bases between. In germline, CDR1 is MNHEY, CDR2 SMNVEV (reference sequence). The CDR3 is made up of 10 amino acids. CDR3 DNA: TGTGCCAGCCCGACAGACGAGCAGTACTTC. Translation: CASPTDEQYF.

The CDR3 nucleotides read TGTGCCAGCAGCTTATCCAACGGGAAGGGGGGAGATACGCAGTATTTT. Translated, it gives CASSLSNGKGGDTQYF. The chain combines TRBV7-9 with TRBJ2-3; D could derive from TRBD1 or TRBD2 (6 bases each). The CDR3 runs to 16 residues. Germline lookup yields CDR1 SEHNR and CDR2 FQNEAQ (reference sequence). V lost 2 bases and J 5 bases, leaving 17 bases between the germline ends.

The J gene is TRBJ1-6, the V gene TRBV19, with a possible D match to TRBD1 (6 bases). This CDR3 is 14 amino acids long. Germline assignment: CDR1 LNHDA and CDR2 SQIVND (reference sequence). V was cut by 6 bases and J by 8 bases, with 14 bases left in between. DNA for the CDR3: TGTGCCAGTAGCCCTGGACAGCAGTATTCACCCCTCCACTTT. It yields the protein CASSPGQQYSPLHF.

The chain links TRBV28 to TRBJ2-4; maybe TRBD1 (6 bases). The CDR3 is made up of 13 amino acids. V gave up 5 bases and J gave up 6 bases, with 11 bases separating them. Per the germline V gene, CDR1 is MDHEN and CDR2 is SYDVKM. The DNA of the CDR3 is TGTGCCAGCAGTCCCGGGACAATAAACATTCAGTACTTC. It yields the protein CASSPGTINIQYF. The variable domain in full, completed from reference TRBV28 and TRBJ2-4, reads DVKVTQSSRYLVKRTGEKVFLECVQDMDHENMFWYRQDPGLGLRLIYFSYDVKMKEKGDIPEGYSVSREKKERFSLILESASTNQTSMYLCASSPGTINIQYFGAGTRLSVL.

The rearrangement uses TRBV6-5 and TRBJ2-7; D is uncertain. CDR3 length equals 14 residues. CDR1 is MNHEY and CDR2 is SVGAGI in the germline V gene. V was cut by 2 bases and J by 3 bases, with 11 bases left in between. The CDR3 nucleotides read TGTGCCAGCAGTTACGGGCAGAACAGCTACGAGCAGTACTTC. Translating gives CASSYGQNSYEQYF.

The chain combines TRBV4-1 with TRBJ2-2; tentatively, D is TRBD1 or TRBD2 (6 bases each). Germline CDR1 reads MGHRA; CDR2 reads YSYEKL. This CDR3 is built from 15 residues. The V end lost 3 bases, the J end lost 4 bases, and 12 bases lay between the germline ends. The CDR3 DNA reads TGCGCCAGCAGCCAGCCGGGGGCTATCACCGGGGAGCTGTTTTTT. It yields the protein CASSQPGAITGELFF.

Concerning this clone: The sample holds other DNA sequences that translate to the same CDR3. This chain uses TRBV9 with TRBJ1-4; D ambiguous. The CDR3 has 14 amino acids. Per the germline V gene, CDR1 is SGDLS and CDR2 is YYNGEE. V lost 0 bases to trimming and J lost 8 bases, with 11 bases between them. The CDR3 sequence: CASSVGGLGEKLFF. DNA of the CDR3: TGTGCCAGCAGCGTAGGAGGTTTGGGCGAAAAACTGTTTTTT.

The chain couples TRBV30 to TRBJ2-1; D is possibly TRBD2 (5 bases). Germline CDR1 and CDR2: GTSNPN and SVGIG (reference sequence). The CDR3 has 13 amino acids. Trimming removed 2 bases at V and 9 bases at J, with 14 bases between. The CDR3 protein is CAWSPHSRGEQFF. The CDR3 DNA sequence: TGTGCCTGGAGTCCCCATAGTCGGGGTGAGCAGTTCTTC.

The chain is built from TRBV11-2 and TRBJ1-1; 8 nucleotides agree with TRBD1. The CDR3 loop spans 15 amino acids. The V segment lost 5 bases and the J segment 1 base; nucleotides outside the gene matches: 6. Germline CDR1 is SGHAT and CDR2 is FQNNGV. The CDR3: CASSRRQGTNTEAFF. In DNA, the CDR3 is TGTGCCAGCAGCCGACGACAGGGGACGAACACTGAAGCTTTCTTT.

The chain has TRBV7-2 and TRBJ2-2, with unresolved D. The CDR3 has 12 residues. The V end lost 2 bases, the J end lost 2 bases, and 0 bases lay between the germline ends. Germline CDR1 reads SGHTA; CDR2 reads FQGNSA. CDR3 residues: CASSLNTGELFF. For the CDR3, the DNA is TGTGCCAGCAGCTTAAACACCGGGGAGCTGTTTTTT.